The TCR beta chain under discussion was sequenced for a study of blood T cell repertoires in COVID-19. In the study overall: The origin of the acute and convalescent COVID-19 samples was the United States, Italy and Spain. In each case, the material was cDNA or gDNA derived from T cells, B-cell-depleted T cells, or PBMCs.

CDR1 is SNHLY, CDR2 FYNNEI, per germline. V gave up 1 base and J gave up 5 bases, with 17 bases separating them. The CDR3 consists of 16 residues. Sequencing used immunoSEQ multiplex PCR; TCRdb keeps in-frame clones, though not all of them. Counted here are some 120,000 clones, over 80% occurring once; the ten biggest clones make up 0.83%. This sequence joins TRBV2 and TRBJ2-5; TRBD1 is a possible D gene (5 bases). The origin of this receptor is a woman in her 70s with acute or convalescent COVID-19. Sequenced sample: peripheral blood. CDR3 sequence (DNA): TGTGCCAGCAGTGAAGGGGTGGGGCGCGGTTGGGAGACCCAGTACTTC. Protein: CASSEGVGRGWETQYF.